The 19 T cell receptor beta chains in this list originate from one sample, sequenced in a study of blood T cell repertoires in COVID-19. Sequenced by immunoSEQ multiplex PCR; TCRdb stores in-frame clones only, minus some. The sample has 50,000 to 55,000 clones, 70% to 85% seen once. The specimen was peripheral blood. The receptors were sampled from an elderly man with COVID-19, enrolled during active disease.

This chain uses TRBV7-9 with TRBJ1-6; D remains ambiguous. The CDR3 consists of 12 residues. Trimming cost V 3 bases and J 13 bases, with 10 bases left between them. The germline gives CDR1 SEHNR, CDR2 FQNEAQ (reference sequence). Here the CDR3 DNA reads TGTGCCAGCAGCTTGAATCTTCAGCCCCTCCACTTT. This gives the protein CASSLNLQPLHF. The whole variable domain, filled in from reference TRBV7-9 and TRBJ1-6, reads DTGVSQNPRHKITKRGQNVTFRCDPISEHNRLYWYRQTLGQGPEFLTYFQNEAQLEKSRLLSDRFSAERPKGSFSTLEIQRTEQGDSAMYLCASSLNLQPLHFGNGTRLTVT.

The CDR3 protein is CASSDRRNGLNSPLHF. DNA for the CDR3: TGTGCCAGCAGTGATAGGAGGAACGGACTTAATTCACCCCTCCACTTT. The rearrangement links TRBV2 to TRBJ1-6; D uncertain. CDR1 and CDR2 (germline): SNHLY, FYNNEI. CDR3 length: 16 amino acids. V lost 3 bases and J 6 bases, leaving 15 bases between the germline ends.

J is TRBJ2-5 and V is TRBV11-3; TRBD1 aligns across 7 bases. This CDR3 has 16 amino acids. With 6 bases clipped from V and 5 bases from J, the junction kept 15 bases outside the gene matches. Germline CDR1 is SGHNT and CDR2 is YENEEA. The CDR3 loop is CASSPFGTGEGETQYF. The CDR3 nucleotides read TGTGCCAGCAGTCCTTTCGGCACAGGGGAAGGGGAGACCCAGTACTTC.

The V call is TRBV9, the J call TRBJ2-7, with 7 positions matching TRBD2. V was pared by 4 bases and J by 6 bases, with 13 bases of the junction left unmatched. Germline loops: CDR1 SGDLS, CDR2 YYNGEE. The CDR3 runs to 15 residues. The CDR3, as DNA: TGTGCCAGCAGCCCGGGGGGTGAGAGGTTTGCCGAGCAGTACTTC. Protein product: CASSPGGERFAEQYF.

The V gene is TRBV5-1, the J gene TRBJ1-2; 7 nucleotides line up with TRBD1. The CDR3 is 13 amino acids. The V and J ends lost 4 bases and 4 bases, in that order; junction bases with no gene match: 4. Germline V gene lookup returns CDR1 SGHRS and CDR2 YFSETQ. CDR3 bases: TGCGCCAGCAGCCTGGGACAGCTCTATGGCTACACCTTC. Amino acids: CASSLGQLYGYTF.

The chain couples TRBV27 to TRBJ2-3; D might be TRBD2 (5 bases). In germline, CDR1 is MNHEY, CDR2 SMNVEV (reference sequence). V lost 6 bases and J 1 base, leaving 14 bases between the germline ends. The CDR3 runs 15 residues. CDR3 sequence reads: CASRLTALGTDTQYF. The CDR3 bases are TGTGCCAGCAGACTTACGGCACTAGGCACAGATACGCAGTATTTT.

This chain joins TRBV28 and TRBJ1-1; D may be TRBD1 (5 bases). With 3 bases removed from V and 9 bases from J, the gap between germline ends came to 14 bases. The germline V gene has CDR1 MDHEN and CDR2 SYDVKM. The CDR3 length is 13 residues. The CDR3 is CASSLQTAFKAFF. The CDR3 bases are TGTGCCAGCAGTTTGCAGACAGCTTTTAAAGCTTTCTTT.

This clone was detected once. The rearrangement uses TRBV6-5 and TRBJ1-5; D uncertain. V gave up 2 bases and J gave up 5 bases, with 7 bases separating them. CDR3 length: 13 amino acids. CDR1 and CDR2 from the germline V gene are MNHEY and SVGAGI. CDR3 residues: CASSYNRDQPQHF. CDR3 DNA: TGTGCCAGCAGTTACAACCGGGATCAGCCCCAGCATTTT.

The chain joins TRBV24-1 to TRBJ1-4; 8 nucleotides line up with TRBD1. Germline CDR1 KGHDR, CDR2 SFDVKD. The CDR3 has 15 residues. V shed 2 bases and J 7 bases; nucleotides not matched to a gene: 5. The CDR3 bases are TGTGCCACCAGTGATTCCCAGGGGGCAGGTGAAAAACTGTTTTTT. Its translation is CATSDSQGAGEKLFF.

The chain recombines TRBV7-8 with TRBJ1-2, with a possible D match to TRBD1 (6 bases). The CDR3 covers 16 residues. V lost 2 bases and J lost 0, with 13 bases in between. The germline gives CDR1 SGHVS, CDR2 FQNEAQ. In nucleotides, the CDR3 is TGTGCCAGCAGCTTAATACGGACAGTAACTAACTATGGCTACACCTTC. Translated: CASSLIRTVTNYGYTF.

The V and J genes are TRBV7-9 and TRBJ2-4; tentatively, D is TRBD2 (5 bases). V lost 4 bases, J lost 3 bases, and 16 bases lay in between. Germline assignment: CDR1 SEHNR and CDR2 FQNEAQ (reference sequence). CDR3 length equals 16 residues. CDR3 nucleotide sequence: TGTGCCAGCAGCTGGGCCGCGGGTATCGGCAAAAACATTCAGTACTTC. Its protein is CASSWAAGIGKNIQYF.

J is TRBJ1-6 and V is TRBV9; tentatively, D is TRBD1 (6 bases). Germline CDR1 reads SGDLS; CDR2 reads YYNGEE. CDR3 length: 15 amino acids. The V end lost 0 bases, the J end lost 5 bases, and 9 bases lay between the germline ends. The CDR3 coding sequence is TGTGCCAGCAGCGTAGGACAGGTACATAATTCACCCCTCCACTTT. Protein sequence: CASSVGQVHNSPLHF.

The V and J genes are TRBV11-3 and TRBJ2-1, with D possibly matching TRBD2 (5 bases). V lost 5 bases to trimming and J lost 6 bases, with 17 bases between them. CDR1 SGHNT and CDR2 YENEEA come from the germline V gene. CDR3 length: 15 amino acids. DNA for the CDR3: TGTGCCAGCAGCCAATCGGGGTGGACCGGCAATGAGCAGTTCTTC. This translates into CASSQSGWTGNEQFF.

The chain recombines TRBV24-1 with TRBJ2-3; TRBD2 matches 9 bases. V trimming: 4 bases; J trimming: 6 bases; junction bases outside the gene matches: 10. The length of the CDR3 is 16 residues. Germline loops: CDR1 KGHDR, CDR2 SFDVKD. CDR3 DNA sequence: TGTGCCACCAGTGACCTCAGAGGCGCGGGGGGGGATACGCAGTATTTT. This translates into CATSDLRGAGGDTQYF.

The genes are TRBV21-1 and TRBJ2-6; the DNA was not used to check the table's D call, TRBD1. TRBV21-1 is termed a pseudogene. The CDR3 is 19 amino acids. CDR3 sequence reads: CASSKVWAGGPSGANVLTF. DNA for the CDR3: TGTGCCAGCAGCAAAGTGTGGGCAGGGGGTCCCTCTGGGGCCAACGTCCTGACTTTC.

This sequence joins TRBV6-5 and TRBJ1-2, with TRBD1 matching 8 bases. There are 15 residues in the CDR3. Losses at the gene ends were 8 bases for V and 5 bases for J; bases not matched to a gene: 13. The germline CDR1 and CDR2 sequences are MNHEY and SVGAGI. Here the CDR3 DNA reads TGTGCCAGCCTGGCGGAGTACAGGGGGGATTATGGCTACACCTTC. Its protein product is CASLAEYRGDYGYTF.

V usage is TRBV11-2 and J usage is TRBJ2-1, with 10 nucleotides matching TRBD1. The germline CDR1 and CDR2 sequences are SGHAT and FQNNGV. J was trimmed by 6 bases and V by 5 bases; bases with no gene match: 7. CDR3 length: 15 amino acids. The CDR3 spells CASSLRQGAGNEQFF. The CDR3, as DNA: TGTGCCAGCAGCCTCCGACAGGGGGCCGGCAATGAGCAGTTCTTC.

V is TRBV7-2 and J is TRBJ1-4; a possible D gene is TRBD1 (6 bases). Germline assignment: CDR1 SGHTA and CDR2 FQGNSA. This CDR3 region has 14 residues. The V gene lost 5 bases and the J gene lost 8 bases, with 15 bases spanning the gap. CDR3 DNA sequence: TGTGCCAGCAGCGAAGGGGGGGCGCAGGAAAAACTGTTTTTT. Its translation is CASSEGGAQEKLFF.

CDR3: CASSHPGQGREKLFF. CDR3 bases: TGCGCCAGCAGCCACCCGGGACAGGGGCGTGAAAAACTGTTTTTT. V and J are TRBV4-3 and TRBJ1-4; 10 nucleotides line up with TRBD1. Per germline, CDR1 LGHNA and CDR2 YSLEER. CDR3 length: 15 residues. V gave up 3 bases and J gave up 7 bases; unmatched junction bases: 5.